The 3 T cell receptor beta chains below were found in one sample sequenced in a study of cytomegalovirus exposure and HLA in healthy donors. PCR employed 60 Vbeta and 13 Jbeta primers. Using immunoSEQ multiplex PCR, the repertoire was profiled, and TCRdb retains in-frame clones only, with some absent. Here the sample spans 150,000 or so clones, 80% being singletons. Sequenced sample: PBMCs. The receptors originated from a man aged 45 to 65 in good health and CMV-seronegative.

The chain carries TRBV14 and TRBJ2-7, with D maybe TRBD2 (5 bases). The CDR3 has 15 amino acids. Germline loops: CDR1 SGHDN, CDR2 FVKESK. The ends were cut back, 4 bases at V and 2 bases at J, with 15 bases in the middle. CDR3 in DNA: TGTGCCAGCAGCCCGAGGGCCACATATCCCTACGAGCAGTACTTC. Translation gives CASSPRATYPYEQYF. Drawing the rest from reference TRBV14 and TRBJ2-7, the complete variable domain is EAGVTQFPSHSVIEKGQTVTLRCDPISGHDNLYWYRRVMGKEIKFLLHFVKESKQDESGMPNNRFLAERTGGTYSTLKVQPAELEDSGVYFCASSPRATYPYEQYFGPGTRLTVT.

This clone was picked up a small number of times. This rearrangement joins TRBV6-1 to TRBJ1-5; TRBD1 might be the D (5 bases). Trimming pared 2 bases from V and 7 bases from J, leaving 12 bases between. This CDR3 spans 14 amino acids. Germline V gives CDR1 MNHNS, CDR2 SASEGT. CDR3 loop: CASSESGESQPQHF. DNA of the CDR3: TGTGCCAGCAGTGAATCGGGGGAAAGCCAGCCCCAGCATTTT.

The V call is TRBV14, the J call TRBJ1-2; perhaps TRBD1 as D (5 bases). Looked up from germline, CDR1 is SGHDN and CDR2 is FVKESK. V was trimmed by 8 bases and J by 4 bases, leaving 8 bases between them. There are 11 residues in the CDR3. In nucleotides, the CDR3 is TGTGCCAGCGGAACAGGCTATGGCTACACCTTC. Its translation is CASGTGYGYTF. Complete variable domain (other parts from reference TRBV14 and TRBJ1-2): EAGVTQFPSHSVIEKGQTVTLRCDPISGHDNLYWYRRVMGKEIKFLLHFVKESKQDESGMPNNRFLAERTGGTYSTLKVQPAELEDSGVYFCASGTGYGYTFGSGTRLTVV.